This paragraph covers one T cell receptor beta chain sequence. Its target is unknown. Ranging in age from roughly 6 to 90, the donors were healthy Caucasian individuals from Russia. This specimen belongs to a study of blood T cells in healthy people across ages. Study details: Roughly one uniquely barcoded beta molecule per two T cells was captured. General study findings and limits: Older individuals had lower TCR beta diversity per million T cells (the decline was roughly linear). There was a strong correlation between TCR beta diversity and naive T cell percentage.

Germline CDR1 and CDR2: GTSNPN and SVGIG (reference sequence). The germline V and J ends were trimmed by 6 bases and 8 bases, with 16 bases remaining between them. CDR3 length: 12 amino acids. A second roughly 7 to 12 cycle PCR used barcoded and J-beta primers. Each CDR3 protein is one row after TCRdb ran MiXCR on the 5' RACE reads. This table has 1.5 million to 2 million distinct CDR3 sequences, roughly 27% appearing once. The sample was blood. This TCR was sampled from a woman aged 30 to 39 in good health. The chain uses TRBV30 and TRBJ1-2; possible D gene TRBD1, 5 bases. CDR3 region: CACHGASGGYTF. The CDR3 DNA sequence: TGTGCCTGCCATGGGGCCTCAGGGGGCTACACCTTC.